This TCR beta chain is drawn from a study of PD-L1 blockade in urothelial cancer. About the study: Each participant's history included 0 to 3 prior chemotherapy regimens. Blood drawn 3 weeks (second dose) and 6 weeks after treatment start was analyzed.

As to time point: pretreatment peripheral blood. The germline gives CDR1 SEHNR, CDR2 FQNEAQ (reference sequence). The CDR3 has 15 amino acids. V shed 3 bases and J shed 2 bases, with 12 bases lying between them. Produced via immunoSEQ multiplex PCR; TCRdb's table is partial and in-frame only. The sample consists of around 40,000 clones, roughly nine tenths of them appearing once. The TCR was taken from a woman aged 60-75 years with urothelial cancer. Sequencing used PBMCs, obtained around atezolizumab (anti-PD-L1) treatment. The chain carries TRBV7-9 and TRBJ2-3; D perhaps matches TRBD2 (5 bases). The CDR3 nucleotides are TGTGCCAGCAGCTTCTCGGCCGGGATCACAGATACGCAGTATTTT. Protein product: CASSFSAGITDTQYF.